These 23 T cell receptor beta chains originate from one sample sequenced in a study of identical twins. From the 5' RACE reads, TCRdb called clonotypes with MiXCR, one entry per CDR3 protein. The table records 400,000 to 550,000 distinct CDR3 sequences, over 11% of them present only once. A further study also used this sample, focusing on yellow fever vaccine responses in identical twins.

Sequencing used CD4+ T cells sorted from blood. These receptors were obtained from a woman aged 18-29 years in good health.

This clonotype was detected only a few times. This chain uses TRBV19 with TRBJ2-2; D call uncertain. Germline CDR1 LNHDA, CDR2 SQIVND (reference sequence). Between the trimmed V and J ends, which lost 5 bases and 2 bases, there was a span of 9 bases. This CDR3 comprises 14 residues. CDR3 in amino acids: CASSVLDNTGELFF. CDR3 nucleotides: TGTGCCAGTAGTGTCTTAGACAACACCGGGGAGCTGTTTTTT.

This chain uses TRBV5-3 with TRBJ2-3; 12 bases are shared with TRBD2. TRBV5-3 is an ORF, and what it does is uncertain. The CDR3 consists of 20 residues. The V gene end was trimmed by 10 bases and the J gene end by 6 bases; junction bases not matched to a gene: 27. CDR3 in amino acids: CAYLSSGQGLTSGSSDTQYF. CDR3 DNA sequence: TGTGCCTACTTGAGCTCGGGACAGGGGTTGACTAGCGGGAGTTCGGATACGCAGTATTTT.

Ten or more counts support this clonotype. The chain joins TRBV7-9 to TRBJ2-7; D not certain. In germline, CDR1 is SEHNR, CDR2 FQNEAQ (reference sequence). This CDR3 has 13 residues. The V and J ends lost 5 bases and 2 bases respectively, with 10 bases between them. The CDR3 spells CASSLAGPYEQYF. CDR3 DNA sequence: TGTGCCAGCAGCCTGGCAGGACCCTACGAGCAGTACTTC.

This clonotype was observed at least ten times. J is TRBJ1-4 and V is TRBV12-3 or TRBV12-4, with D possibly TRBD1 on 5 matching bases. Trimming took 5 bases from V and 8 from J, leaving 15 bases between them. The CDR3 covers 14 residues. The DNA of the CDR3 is TGTGCCAGCAGTCCCATGTGGGGCAGGGAAAAACTGTTTTTT. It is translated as CASSPMWGREKLFF.

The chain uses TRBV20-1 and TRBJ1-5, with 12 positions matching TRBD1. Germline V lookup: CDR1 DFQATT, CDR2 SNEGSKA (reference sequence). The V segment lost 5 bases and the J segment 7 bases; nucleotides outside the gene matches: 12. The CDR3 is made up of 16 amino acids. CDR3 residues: CSAPHGGTGGGQPQHF. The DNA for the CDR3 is TGCAGTGCTCCTCACGGCGGGACAGGGGGCGGGCAGCCCCAGCATTTT.

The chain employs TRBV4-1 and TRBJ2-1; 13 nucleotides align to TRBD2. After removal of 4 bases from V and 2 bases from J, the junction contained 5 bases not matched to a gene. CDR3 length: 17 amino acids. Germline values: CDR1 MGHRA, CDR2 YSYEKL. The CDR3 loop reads CASSPVTSGGAYNEQFF. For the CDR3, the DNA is TGCGCCAGCAGCCCCGTAACTAGCGGGGGGGCCTACAATGAGCAGTTCTTC.

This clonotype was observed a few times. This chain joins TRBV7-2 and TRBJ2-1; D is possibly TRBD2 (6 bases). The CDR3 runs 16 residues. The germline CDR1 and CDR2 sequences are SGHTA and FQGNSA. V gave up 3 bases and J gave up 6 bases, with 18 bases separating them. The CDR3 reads CASSLAAGPAVNEQFF. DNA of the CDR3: TGTGCCAGCAGCTTGGCCGCGGGACCAGCCGTCAATGAGCAGTTCTTC.

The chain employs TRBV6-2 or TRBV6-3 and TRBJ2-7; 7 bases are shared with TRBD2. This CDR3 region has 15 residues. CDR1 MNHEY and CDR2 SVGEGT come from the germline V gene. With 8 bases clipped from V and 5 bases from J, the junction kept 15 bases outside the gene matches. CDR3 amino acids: CASYESGGGIHEQYF. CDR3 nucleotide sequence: TGTGCCAGCTATGAATCGGGAGGTGGTATCCACGAGCAGTACTTC.

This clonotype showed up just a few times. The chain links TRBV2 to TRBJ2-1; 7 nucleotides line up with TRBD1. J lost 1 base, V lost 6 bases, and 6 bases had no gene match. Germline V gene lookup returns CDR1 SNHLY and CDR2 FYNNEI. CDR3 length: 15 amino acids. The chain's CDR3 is CASSRGQESYNEQFF. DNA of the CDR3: TGTGCCAGCAGCCGAGGACAGGAATCCTACAATGAGCAGTTCTTC.

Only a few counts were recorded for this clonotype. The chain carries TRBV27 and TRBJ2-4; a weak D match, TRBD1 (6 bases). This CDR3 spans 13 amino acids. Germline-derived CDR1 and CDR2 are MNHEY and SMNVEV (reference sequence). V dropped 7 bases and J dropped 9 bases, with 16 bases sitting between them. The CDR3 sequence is CASTSRGVGIQYF. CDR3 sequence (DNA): TGTGCCAGCACGTCCAGGGGTGTTGGCATTCAGTACTTC.

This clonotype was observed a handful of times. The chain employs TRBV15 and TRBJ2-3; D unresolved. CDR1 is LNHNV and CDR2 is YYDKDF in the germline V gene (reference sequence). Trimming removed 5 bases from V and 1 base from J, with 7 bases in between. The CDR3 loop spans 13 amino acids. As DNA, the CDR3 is TGTGCCACCAGCGGTCCGCGCACAGATACGCAGTATTTT. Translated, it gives CATSGPRTDTQYF.

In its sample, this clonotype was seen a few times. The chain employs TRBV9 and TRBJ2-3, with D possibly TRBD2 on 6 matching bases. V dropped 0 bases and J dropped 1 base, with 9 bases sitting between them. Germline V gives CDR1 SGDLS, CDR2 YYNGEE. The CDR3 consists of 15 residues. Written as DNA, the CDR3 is TGTGCCAGCAGCGTAGGGGAGGTGGGCACAGATACGCAGTATTTT. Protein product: CASSVGEVGTDTQYF.

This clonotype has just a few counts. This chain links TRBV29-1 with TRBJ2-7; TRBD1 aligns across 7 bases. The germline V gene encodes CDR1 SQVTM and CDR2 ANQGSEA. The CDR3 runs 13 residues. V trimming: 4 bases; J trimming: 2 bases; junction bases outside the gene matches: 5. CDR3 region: CSVGTGDTYEQYF. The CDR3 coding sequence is TGCAGCGTTGGAACAGGGGACACCTACGAGCAGTACTTC.

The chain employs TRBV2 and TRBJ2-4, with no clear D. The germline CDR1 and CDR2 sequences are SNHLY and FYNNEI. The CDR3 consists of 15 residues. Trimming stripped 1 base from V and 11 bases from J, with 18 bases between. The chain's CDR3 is CASSEVGKSSDLQYF. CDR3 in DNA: TGTGCCAGCAGTGAAGTTGGCAAGTCAAGTGACCTTCAGTACTTC.

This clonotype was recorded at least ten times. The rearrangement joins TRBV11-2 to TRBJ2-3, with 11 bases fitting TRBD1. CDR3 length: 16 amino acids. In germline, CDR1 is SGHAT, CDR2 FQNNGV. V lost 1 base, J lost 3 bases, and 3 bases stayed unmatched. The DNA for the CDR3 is TGTGCCAGCAGCTTAGTGGACAGGGGGCGTACAGATACGCAGTATTTT. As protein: CASSLVDRGRTDTQYF.

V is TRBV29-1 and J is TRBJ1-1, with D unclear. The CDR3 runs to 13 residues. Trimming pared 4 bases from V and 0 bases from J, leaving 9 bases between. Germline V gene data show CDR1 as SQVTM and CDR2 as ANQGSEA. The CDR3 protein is CSVARGMNTEAFF. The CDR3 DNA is TGCAGCGTTGCACGAGGGATGAACACTGAAGCTTTCTTT.

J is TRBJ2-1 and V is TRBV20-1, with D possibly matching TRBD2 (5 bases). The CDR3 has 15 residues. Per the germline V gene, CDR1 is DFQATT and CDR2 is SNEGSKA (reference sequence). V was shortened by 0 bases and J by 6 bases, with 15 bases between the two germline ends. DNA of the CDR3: TGCAGTGCTAGAGATCCCCAGCGGAGCCTCAATGAGCAGTTCTTC. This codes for CSARDPQRSLNEQFF.

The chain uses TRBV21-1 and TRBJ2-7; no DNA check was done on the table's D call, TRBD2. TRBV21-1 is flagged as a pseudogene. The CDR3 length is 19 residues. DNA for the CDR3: TGTGCCAGCAGCGACGGACTAATAGTGACTCCGATTCTCCGGGGCGAGCAGTACTTC. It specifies CASSDGLIVTPILRGEQYF.

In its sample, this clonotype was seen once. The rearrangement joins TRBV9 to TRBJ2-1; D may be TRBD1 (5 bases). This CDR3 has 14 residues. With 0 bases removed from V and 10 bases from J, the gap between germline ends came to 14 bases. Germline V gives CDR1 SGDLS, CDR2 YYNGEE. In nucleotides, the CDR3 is TGTGCCAGCAGCGTAGATGTCAGGGAAACAGAGCAGTTCTTC. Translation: CASSVDVRETEQFF.

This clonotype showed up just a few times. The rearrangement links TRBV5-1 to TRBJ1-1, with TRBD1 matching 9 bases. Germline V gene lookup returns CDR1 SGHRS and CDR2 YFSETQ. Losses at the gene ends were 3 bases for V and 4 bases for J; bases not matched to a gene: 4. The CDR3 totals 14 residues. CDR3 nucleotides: TGCGCCAGCAGCTGGACAGGGGAGGCCACTGAAGCTTTCTTT. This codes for CASSWTGEATEAFF. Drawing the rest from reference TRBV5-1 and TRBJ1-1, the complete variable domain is KAGVTQTPRYLIKTRGQQVTLSCSPISGHRSVSWYQQTPGQGLQFLFEYFSETQRNKGNFPGRFSGRQFSNSRSEMNVSTLELGDSALYLCASSWTGEATEAFFGQGTRLTVV.

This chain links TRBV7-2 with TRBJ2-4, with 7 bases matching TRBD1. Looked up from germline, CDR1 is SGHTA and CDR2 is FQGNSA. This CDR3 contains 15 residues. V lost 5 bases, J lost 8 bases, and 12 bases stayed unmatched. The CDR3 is CASSQTGVTADIQYF. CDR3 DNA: TGTGCCAGCAGCCAAACAGGGGTGACGGCGGACATTCAGTACTTC.

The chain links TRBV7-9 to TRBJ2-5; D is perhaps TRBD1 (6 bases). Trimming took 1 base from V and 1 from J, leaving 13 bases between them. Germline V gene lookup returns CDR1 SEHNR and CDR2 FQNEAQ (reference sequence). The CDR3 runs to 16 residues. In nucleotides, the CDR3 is TGTGCCAGCAGCTTAGGGCGACAGGCTCTCCAAGAGACCCAGTACTTC. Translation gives CASSLGRQALQETQYF.

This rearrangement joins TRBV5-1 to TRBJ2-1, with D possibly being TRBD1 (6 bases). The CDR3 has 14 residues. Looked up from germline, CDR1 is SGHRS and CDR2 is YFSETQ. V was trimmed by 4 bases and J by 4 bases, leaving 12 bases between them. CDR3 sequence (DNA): TGCGCCAGCAGCGCACGGACAGATTACAATGAGCAGTTCTTC. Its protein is CASSARTDYNEQFF. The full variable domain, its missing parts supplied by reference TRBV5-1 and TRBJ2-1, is KAGVTQTPRYLIKTRGQQVTLSCSPISGHRSVSWYQQTPGQGLQFLFEYFSETQRNKGNFPGRFSGRQFSNSRSEMNVSTLELGDSALYLCASSARTDYNEQFFGPGTRLTVL.